This is a list of T cell receptor beta chains from one sample in a study of T cell changes during pregnancy in multiple sclerosis. Some clones are missing from TCRdb's copy, which holds only in-frame ones; the method was immunoSEQ multiplex PCR. The sample consists of tens of thousands of clones, around nine tenths of them appearing once. Sequences were derived from peripheral blood, sampled in the first trimester of pregnancy. These receptors all come from a female donor in good health, enrolled as a control in a pregnancy study. Each CDR3 is given with its conserved first and last residue. The order of the fields is D gene, clone size, J gene, V gene, CDR3 DNA, CDR3 protein. The D gene is left open where the match is weak. A row's size may be missing; if present it is once, few, many or a size class.

d_call: NA; clone_size: once; j_call: TRBJ1-3; v_call: TRBV7-9; cdr3_nt: TGTGCCAGCACTTTTGGGGGGGCTGGAAACACCATATATTTT; cdr3_aa: CASTFGGAGNTIYF
d_call: NA; clone_size: NA; j_call: TRBJ1-2; v_call: TRBV7-8; cdr3_nt: TGTGCCAGCAGCTTAGACAGCATGACTAACTATGGCTACACCTTC; cdr3_aa: CASSLDSMTNYGYTF
d_call: NA; clone_size: NA; j_call: TRBJ1-1; v_call: TRBV7-9; cdr3_nt: TGTGCCAGCAGCTTAGCATTGGGGCGCCAACAAGCTTTCTTT; cdr3_aa: CASSLALGRQQAFF
d_call: NA; clone_size: NA; j_call: TRBJ2-1; v_call: TRBV6-5; cdr3_nt: TGTGCCAGCAGGGCCGGACCGGTGACAGTGCATGAGCAGTTCTTC; cdr3_aa: CASRAGPVTVHEQFF
d_call: NA; clone_size: NA; j_call: TRBJ2-5; v_call: TRBV5-1; cdr3_nt: TGCGCCAGCAGCCCCAGGGAAATCCTGGGACTGGAGACCCAGTACTTC; cdr3_aa: CASSPREILGLETQYF
d_call: TRBD1; clone_size: NA; j_call: TRBJ1-4; v_call: TRBV6-1; cdr3_nt: TGTGCCAGCAGTGAATCACAGGGGTTTGGGAAACTGTTTTTT; cdr3_aa: CASSESQGFGKLFF
d_call: NA; clone_size: NA; j_call: TRBJ2-7; v_call: TRBV13; cdr3_nt: TGTGCCAGCAGCATGGGACAATTTTCCTACGAGCAGTACTTC; cdr3_aa: CASSMGQFSYEQYF
d_call: NA; clone_size: NA; j_call: TRBJ1-4; v_call: TRBV6-6; cdr3_nt: TGTGCCAGCAGTCCCTCTGCGGGGACGGATGAAAAACTGTTTTTT; cdr3_aa: CASSPSAGTDEKLFF
d_call: TRBD1; clone_size: NA; j_call: TRBJ1-2; v_call: TRBV9; cdr3_nt: TGTGCCAGCAGTTTTCCCACAGGGGGCAAAAACTATGGCTACACCTTC; cdr3_aa: CASSFPTGGKNYGYTF
d_call: NA; clone_size: NA; j_call: TRBJ2-1; v_call: TRBV4-1; cdr3_nt: TGCGCCAGCAGCCGGTCGGCGGACTCCTACAATGAGCAGTTCTTC; cdr3_aa: CASSRSADSYNEQFF
d_call: NA; clone_size: once; j_call: TRBJ1-3; v_call: TRBV15; cdr3_nt: TGTGCCACCAGCAGGGGGAGGGTGACTGGAAACACCATATATTTT; cdr3_aa: CATSRGRVTGNTIYF
d_call: NA; clone_size: NA; j_call: TRBJ1-1; v_call: TRBV20-1; cdr3_nt: TGCAGTGCTAGCTTGAACACTGAAGCTTTCTTT; cdr3_aa: CSASLNTEAFF
d_call: NA; clone_size: NA; j_call: TRBJ1-1; v_call: TRBV29-1; cdr3_nt: TGCAGCGTGGAAACAGGGACAAGGAACACTGAAGCTTTCTTT; cdr3_aa: CSVETGTRNTEAFF
d_call: NA; clone_size: NA; j_call: TRBJ2-3; v_call: TRBV19; cdr3_nt: TGTGCCAGTAGTCCTAGGGATTCAGGGTCAGATACGCAGTATTTT; cdr3_aa: CASSPRDSGSDTQYF
d_call: TRBD2; clone_size: NA; j_call: TRBJ2-1; v_call: TRBV28; cdr3_nt: TGTGCCAGCAGTCTTACTAGCGGGAGGGCCTACAATGAGCAGTTCTTC; cdr3_aa: CASSLTSGRAYNEQFF
d_call: NA; clone_size: NA; j_call: TRBJ1-4; v_call: TRBV10-3; cdr3_nt: TGTGCCATCAGTGAAGCGGCGGGCAGGGGAAAAGAAAAACTGTTTTTT; cdr3_aa: CAISEAAGRGKEKLFF
d_call: NA; clone_size: NA; j_call: TRBJ2-7; v_call: TRBV10-2; cdr3_nt: TGCGCCAGCACCGAGGAAGTATGGGTGCAGTACTTC; cdr3_aa: CASTEEVWVQYF
d_call: TRBD2; clone_size: NA; j_call: TRBJ2-3; v_call: TRBV28; cdr3_nt: TGTGCCAGCAAAAAGTTCGGGACTAGCGGGGGCCTCACAGATACGCAGTATTTT; cdr3_aa: CASKKFGTSGGLTDTQYF
d_call: NA; clone_size: NA; j_call: TRBJ1-4; v_call: TRBV6-1; cdr3_nt: TGTGCCAGCAGCTTGGGGAAACAGGCTAATGAAAAACTGTTTTTT; cdr3_aa: CASSLGKQANEKLFF
d_call: TRBD1; clone_size: NA; j_call: TRBJ2-7; v_call: TRBV28; cdr3_nt: TGTGCCAGCAGCGGACAGGGGTTGGTTCTACCCTACGAGCAGTACTTC; cdr3_aa: CASSGQGLVLPYEQYF
d_call: NA; clone_size: NA; j_call: TRBJ1-3; v_call: TRBV6-5; cdr3_nt: TGTGCCAGCAGTTTTACAGGCTCTGGAAACACCATATATTTT; cdr3_aa: CASSFTGSGNTIYF
d_call: TRBD1; clone_size: NA; j_call: TRBJ2-7; v_call: TRBV5-5; cdr3_nt: TGTGCCAGCAGCTTCGCCGGGACAGGGGTCGAGCAGTACTTC; cdr3_aa: CASSFAGTGVEQYF
d_call: TRBD1; clone_size: NA; j_call: TRBJ2-1; v_call: TRBV6-5; cdr3_nt: TGTGCCAGCAGTGTGACAGGGGGCAGGATCAGTGAGCAGTTCTTC; cdr3_aa: CASSVTGGRISEQFF
d_call: TRBD1; clone_size: NA; j_call: TRBJ1-1; v_call: TRBV5-1; cdr3_nt: TGCGCCAGCAGCTTGGCCCAGTCACAGGGGGCGGGGACTGAAGCTTTCTTT; cdr3_aa: CASSLAQSQGAGTEAFF
d_call: TRBD1; clone_size: NA; j_call: TRBJ1-5; v_call: TRBV19; cdr3_nt: TGTGCCACCGCAGGGGGCGCCGAGGATCAGCCCCAGCATTTT; cdr3_aa: CATAGGAEDQPQHF
d_call: TRBD2; clone_size: NA; j_call: TRBJ2-1; v_call: TRBV4-2; cdr3_nt: TGTGCCAGCGGGACTAGCGGGGATCCCTACAATGAGCAGTTCTTC; cdr3_aa: CASGTSGDPYNEQFF
d_call: NA; clone_size: NA; j_call: TRBJ2-1; v_call: TRBV10-2; cdr3_nt: TGCGCCAGCAGTGCGAGGCGGGGCTCCAATGAGCAGTTCTTC; cdr3_aa: CASSARRGSNEQFF
d_call: TRBD2; clone_size: NA; j_call: TRBJ2-7; v_call: TRBV7-8; cdr3_nt: TGTGCCAGCAGCCCTGGGGTAGCGGGAGTGTACGAGCAGTACTTC; cdr3_aa: CASSPGVAGVYEQYF
d_call: NA; clone_size: NA; j_call: TRBJ2-6; v_call: TRBV5-4; cdr3_nt: TGTGCCAGCAGCTACGGAGGAGACTCTGGGGCCAACGTCCTGACTTTC; cdr3_aa: CASSYGGDSGANVLTF
d_call: NA; clone_size: NA; j_call: TRBJ1-1; v_call: TRBV6-1; cdr3_nt: TGTGCCAGCAGTGGGTGGGCGGCGGGTACCGTGAACACTGAAGCTTTCTTT; cdr3_aa: CASSGWAAGTVNTEAFF
d_call: NA; clone_size: NA; j_call: TRBJ2-4; v_call: TRBV10-1; cdr3_nt: TGCGCCAGCTCCCCGGGCAGGCGGAGGAACATTCAGTACTTC; cdr3_aa: CASSPGRRRNIQYF
d_call: TRBD2; clone_size: once; j_call: TRBJ2-1; v_call: TRBV7-9; cdr3_nt: TGTGCCAGCAGCCCCCTGGCGGGACTAGCGGGATTGGCCTACAATGAGCAGTTCTTC; cdr3_aa: CASSPLAGLAGLAYNEQFF
d_call: TRBD2; clone_size: once; j_call: TRBJ2-5; v_call: TRBV7-6; cdr3_nt: TGTGCCAGCAGCCTCGGGACTAGCGGGAGTTCCTGGGAGACCCAGTACTTC; cdr3_aa: CASSLGTSGSSWETQYF
d_call: TRBD1; clone_size: NA; j_call: TRBJ2-1; v_call: TRBV5-1; cdr3_nt: TGCGCCAGCAGCTTGGGGGGACAGGGTTACAATGAGCAGTTCTTC; cdr3_aa: CASSLGGQGYNEQFF
d_call: TRBD1; clone_size: NA; j_call: TRBJ2-7; v_call: TRBV28; cdr3_nt: TGTGCCAGCAGTTGGACAGGGTCTTACGAGCAGTACTTC; cdr3_aa: CASSWTGSYEQYF
d_call: NA; clone_size: NA; j_call: TRBJ2-1; v_call: TRBV10-3; cdr3_nt: TGTGCCATCATGGGCGGGGTAGCCGGGAATGAGCAGTTCTTC; cdr3_aa: CAIMGGVAGNEQFF
d_call: NA; clone_size: once; j_call: TRBJ1-1; v_call: TRBV27; cdr3_nt: TGTGCCAGCACCCCCCGGGGGGTACAGGGCACTGAAGCTTTCTTT; cdr3_aa: CASTPRGVQGTEAFF
d_call: TRBD2; clone_size: NA; j_call: TRBJ2-2; v_call: TRBV6-4; cdr3_nt: TGTGCCAGCAGACGTCTAGCGGGGGGGCAGGCCGGGGAGCTGTTTTTT; cdr3_aa: CASRRLAGGQAGELFF
d_call: NA; clone_size: once; j_call: TRBJ2-2; v_call: TRBV18; cdr3_nt: TGTGCCAGCTCAACCAGAGAGGCAGGGGTCCAAGGCGGGGAGCTGTTTTTT; cdr3_aa: CASSTREAGVQGGELFF
d_call: TRBD1; clone_size: NA; j_call: TRBJ1-5; v_call: TRBV19; cdr3_nt: TGTGCCAGTAGTATGCCCCGGACAGGGTTGTCTTATAGCAATCAGCCCCAGCATTTT; cdr3_aa: CASSMPRTGLSYSNQPQHF
d_call: NA; clone_size: NA; j_call: TRBJ2-3; v_call: TRBV9; cdr3_nt: TGTGCCAGCAGCCCGTCCCCCGGTGGTACAGATACGCAGTATTTT; cdr3_aa: CASSPSPGGTDTQYF
d_call: NA; clone_size: NA; j_call: TRBJ1-6; v_call: TRBV5-4; cdr3_nt: TGTGCCAGCAGCTCTAATTTAGCGGATTCACCCCTCCACTTT; cdr3_aa: CASSSNLADSPLHF
d_call: TRBD1; clone_size: NA; j_call: TRBJ2-3; v_call: TRBV28; cdr3_nt: TGTGCCAGCACTCCACAGGGGGCAAAAGATACGCAGTATTTT; cdr3_aa: CASTPQGAKDTQYF